Sequencing of this TCR beta chain was carried out in a study of tumor-infiltrating lymphocytes in localized non-small cell lung cancer (dated by TCRdb to about 2021). Some background on the complete study: The cohort covered several histologies, both smokers and never-smokers, and patients whose samples were collected after neoadjuvant chemotherapy. A total of roughly 50 patients were included in the paired tumor versus uninvolved lung comparison of immunoSEQ T-cell fraction. The same patients underwent several integrated assays, with TCR sequencing performed together with flow cytometry, multiplex immunofluorescence, RNA-seq, exome sequencing and proteomics. Each patient contributed resected tumor tissue and uninvolved lung tissue from the same patient, described as non-adjacent to the tumor. In total, the ICON cohort was made up of approximately 150 surgical patients who had localized non-small cell lung cancer and whose tumors were resected. The paper as a whole reports these results and caveats: Because different assays used different pieces of the same tissue, technical variation could not be distinguished from intratumor heterogeneity. Consistent with immunofluorescence CD3 counts, TCRbeta sequencing supported greater T cell infiltration in tumors than in uninvolved lung tissue. Assay coverage differed among patients according to how much tissue was available, so only a subset of the cohort had TCR sequencing. The TCR-derived T-cell fraction showed no difference between the flow cytometry-defined immunotypes IM1 (good prognosis) and IM2 (poor prognosis).

ICON enrollment began in early 2016, and the last patient was enrolled in 2018. A subcohort of 76 patients provided fresh tumor and matched uninvolved tissue for in-depth immune analyses, with TCR sequencing among those analyses. DNA isolated from bulk tissue, without cell sorting, was used for TCR sequencing. Comments on this clone: It lacks a known antigen. No base-level quality is on record; no much larger clone is a single base apart.

The T-cell fraction in tumor and uninvolved lung tissue was obtained from TCR sequencing using the immunoSEQ assay. Processing in the source paper ran as follows. For survival analysis, patients were split into high (upper tertile) and low (lower two tertiles) T-cell fraction groups and compared by log-rank test. A signed-rank test was used to check for differences in T-cell fraction between paired tumor and uninvolved lung. The table comes from immuneACCESS by way of TCRdb, which keeps in-frame sequences with V and J called. Part of the clones is missing from these tables; in studies checked, under half for an unresolved V gene and the rest for unknown reasons. V, J and clone size are taken as reported in that table, and D and trimming were inferred from the DNA itself. Within this sample are some 13,000 clones, with less than 75% of them counted one time only. The leading ten clones occupy 22% of the sample.

CDR3 length: 14 amino acids, cysteine to phenylalanine. Only CDR3 DNA is held: 42 bases, read in frame from base 1. Based on the germline V gene, the CDR1 and CDR2 sequences are SGHTA and FQGTGA. The V end gives up 5 bases and the J end 4 bases, leaving 4 bases in the junction not matched to a gene. The sequenced sample consisted of uninvolved lung tissue not adjacent to the tumor. This TCR was sampled from a human donor with non-small cell lung cancer. The chain is made from TRBV7-3 and TRBJ2-5; a stretch of 10 junction bases matches TRBD1. The sequence in DNA is TGTGCCAGCAGCCGACAGGGGGCTGGAGAGACCCAGTACTTC. It codes for CASSRQGAGETQYF.